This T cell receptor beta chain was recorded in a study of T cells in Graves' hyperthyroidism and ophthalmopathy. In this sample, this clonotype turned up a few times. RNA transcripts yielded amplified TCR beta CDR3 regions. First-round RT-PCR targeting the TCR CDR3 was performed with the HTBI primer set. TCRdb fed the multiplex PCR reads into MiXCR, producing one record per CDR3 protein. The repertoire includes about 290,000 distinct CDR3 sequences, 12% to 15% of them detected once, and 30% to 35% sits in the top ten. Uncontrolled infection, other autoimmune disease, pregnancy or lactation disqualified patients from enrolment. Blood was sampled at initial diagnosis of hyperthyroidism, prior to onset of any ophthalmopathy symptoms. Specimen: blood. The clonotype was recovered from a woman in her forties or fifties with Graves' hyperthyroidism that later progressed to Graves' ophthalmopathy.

The CDR3 sequence: CASSEGVGGNYGYTF. The CDR3 DNA sequence: TGTGCCAGCAGTGAAGGTGTTGGGGGGAACTATGGCTACACCTTC. The rearrangement links TRBV25-1 to TRBJ1-2, with a possible D match to TRBD1 (5 bases). Germline CDR1 reads MGHDK; CDR2 reads SYGVNS. Trimming took 2 bases from V and 2 from J, leaving 12 bases between them. CDR3 length: 15 residues.